The 8 T cell receptor beta chains below come from one sample, sequenced in a study of siplizumab effects on memory and regulatory T cells. The assay was immunoSEQ multiplex PCR, and TCRdb's table has in-frame clones only and misses some. The sample includes 70,000 or so clones, 80% to 90% of them seen just once. The source material was Tregs sorted from blood. The receptors originated from a human donor in good health.

The chain uses TRBV6-5 and TRBJ2-7; D ambiguous. In germline, CDR1 is MNHEY, CDR2 SVGAGI. Trimming stripped 10 bases from V and 2 bases from J, with 15 bases between. This CDR3 has 13 amino acids. The chain's CDR3 is CATRVGWAYEQYF. The CDR3 DNA reads as TGTGCCACTAGGGTTGGTTGGGCCTACGAGCAGTACTTC.

The V and J genes are TRBV7-8 and TRBJ2-7; D remains ambiguous. Trimming removed 1 base at V and 1 base at J, with 17 bases between. Looked up from germline, CDR1 is SGHVS and CDR2 is FQNEAQ. This CDR3 is 17 amino acids long. The DNA of the CDR3 is TGTGCCAGCAGCTTAGTCTATAAACGAAGCCCATCCTACGAGCAGTACTTC. It codes for CASSLVYKRSPSYEQYF.

The V and J genes are TRBV15 and TRBJ1-5; no definite D call. V was pared by 0 bases and J by 7 bases, with 13 bases between. The CDR3 length is 15 residues. Germline V gene data show CDR1 as LNHNV and CDR2 as YYDKDF (reference sequence). The CDR3 bases are TGTGCCACCAGCAGAGAGATAAACGCGGCCCAGCCCCAGCATTTT. Amino acids: CATSREINAAQPQHF.

The chain combines TRBV6-5 with TRBJ2-7; the D gene is possibly TRBD1 (6 bases). This CDR3 is built from 14 residues. V lost 4 bases and J 2 bases, leaving 12 bases between the germline ends. Per germline, CDR1 MNHEY and CDR2 SVGAGI. In nucleotides, the CDR3 is TGTGCCAGCAGTTTCCCAGGGACAACCTACGAGCAGTACTTC. This encodes CASSFPGTTYEQYF.

The CDR3: CSAEQETQYF. The CDR3, as DNA: TGCAGTGCCGAACAAGAGACCCAGTACTTC. The chain links TRBV20-1 to TRBJ2-5; no definite D call. CDR1 and CDR2 from the germline V gene are DFQATT and SNEGSKA (reference sequence). V shed 6 bases and J shed 2 bases, with 4 bases lying between them. This CDR3 is built from 10 residues.

V usage is TRBV29-1 and J usage is TRBJ1-4; possibly TRBD1 for D (5 bases). V lost 5 bases to trimming and J lost 8 bases, with 15 bases between them. Per the germline V gene, CDR1 is SQVTM and CDR2 is ANQGSEA. The CDR3 spans 13 residues. The CDR3 coding sequence is TGCAGCGTTACCGACGGGGGGTCGGAAAAACTGTTTTTT. It codes for CSVTDGGSEKLFF.

The J gene is TRBJ2-7, the V gene TRBV5-1; 8 positions agree with TRBD1. The CDR3 covers 15 residues. Germline CDR1 and CDR2: SGHRS and YFSETQ. Trimming cost V 3 bases and J 6 bases; bases outside gene matches: 11. The CDR3 loop is CASSSKTGERGEQYF. The DNA for the CDR3 is TGCGCCAGCAGCTCCAAGACAGGGGAAAGGGGCGAGCAGTACTTC.

This clone appeared once. The chain carries TRBV25-1 and TRBJ2-2; no reliable D call. V was clipped by 1 base and J by 1 base, with 7 bases between them. In germline, CDR1 is MGHDK, CDR2 SYGVNS. The length of the CDR3 is 15 residues. The CDR3 DNA sequence: TGTGCCAGCAGTGAATTATGGGGGAACACCGGGGAGCTGTTTTTT. Translated: CASSELWGNTGELFF.